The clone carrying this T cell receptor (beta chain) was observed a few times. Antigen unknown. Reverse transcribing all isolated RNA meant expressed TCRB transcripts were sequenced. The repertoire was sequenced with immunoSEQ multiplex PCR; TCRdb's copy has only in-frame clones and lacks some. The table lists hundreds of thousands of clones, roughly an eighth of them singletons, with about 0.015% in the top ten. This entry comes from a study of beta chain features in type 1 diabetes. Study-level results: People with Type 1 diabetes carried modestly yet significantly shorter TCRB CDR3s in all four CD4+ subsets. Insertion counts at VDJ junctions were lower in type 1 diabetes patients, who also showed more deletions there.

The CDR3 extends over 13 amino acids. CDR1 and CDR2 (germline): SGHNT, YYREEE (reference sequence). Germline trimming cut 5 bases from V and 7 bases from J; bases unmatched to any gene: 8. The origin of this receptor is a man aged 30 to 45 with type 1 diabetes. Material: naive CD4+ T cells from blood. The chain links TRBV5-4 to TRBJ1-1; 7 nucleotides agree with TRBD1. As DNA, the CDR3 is TGTGCCAGCAGACGCGCCCGGACAGGTGAAGCTTTCTTT. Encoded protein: CASRRARTGEAFF.